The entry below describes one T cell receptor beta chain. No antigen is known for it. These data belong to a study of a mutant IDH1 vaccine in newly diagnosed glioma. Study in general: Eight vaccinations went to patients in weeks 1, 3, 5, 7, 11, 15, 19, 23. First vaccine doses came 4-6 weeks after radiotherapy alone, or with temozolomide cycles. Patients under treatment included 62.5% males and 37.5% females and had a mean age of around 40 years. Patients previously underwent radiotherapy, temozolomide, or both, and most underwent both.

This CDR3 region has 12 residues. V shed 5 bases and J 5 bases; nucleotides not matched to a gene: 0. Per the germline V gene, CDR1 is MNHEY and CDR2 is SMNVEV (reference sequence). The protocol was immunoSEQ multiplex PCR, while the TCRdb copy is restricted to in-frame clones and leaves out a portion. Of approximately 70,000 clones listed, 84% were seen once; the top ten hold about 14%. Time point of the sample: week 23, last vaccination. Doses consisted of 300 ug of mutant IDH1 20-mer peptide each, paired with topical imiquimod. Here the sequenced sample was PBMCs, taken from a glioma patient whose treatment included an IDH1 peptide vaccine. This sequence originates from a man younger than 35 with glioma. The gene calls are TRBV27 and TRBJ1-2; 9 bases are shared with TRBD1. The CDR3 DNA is TGTGCCAGCAGTGGACAGGGGTATGGCTACACCTTC. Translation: CASSGQGYGYTF.